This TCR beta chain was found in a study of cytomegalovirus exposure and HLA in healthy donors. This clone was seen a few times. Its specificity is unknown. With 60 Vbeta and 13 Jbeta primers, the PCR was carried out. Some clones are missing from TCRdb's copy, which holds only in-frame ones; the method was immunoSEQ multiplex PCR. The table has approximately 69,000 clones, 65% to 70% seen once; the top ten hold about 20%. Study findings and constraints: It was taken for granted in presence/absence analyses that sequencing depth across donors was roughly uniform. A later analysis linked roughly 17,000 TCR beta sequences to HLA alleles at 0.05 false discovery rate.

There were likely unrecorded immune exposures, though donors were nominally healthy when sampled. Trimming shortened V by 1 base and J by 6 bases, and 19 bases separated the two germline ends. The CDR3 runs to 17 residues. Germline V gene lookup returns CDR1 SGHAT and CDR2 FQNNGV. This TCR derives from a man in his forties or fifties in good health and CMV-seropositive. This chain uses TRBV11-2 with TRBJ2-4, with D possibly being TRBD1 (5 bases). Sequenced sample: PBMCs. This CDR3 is CASSLADPGSGLNIQYF. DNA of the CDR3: TGTGCCAGCAGCTTAGCCGATCCCGGGTCAGGGTTAAACATTCAGTACTTC.